A selection of T cell receptor beta chains follows, all from one sample in a study of blood T cell repertoires in COVID-19. Generated by immunoSEQ multiplex PCR, the TCRdb table keeps only in-frame clones and is missing some. Here the sample spans about 290,000 clones, about 82% being singletons. Sequenced input: peripheral blood. These TCRs come from a woman aged 45-59 years with active or convalescent COVID-19. Both conserved end residues are part of each CDR3. Each record gives: clone size, D gene, V gene, J gene, CDR3 DNA, CDR3 protein. The D gene is left open where the match is weak. Rows may omit the clone size; those that give it use once, few, many or a size class.

.,TRBD2,TRBV28,TRBJ2-1,TGTGCCAGCAGTTCAGCGGGAGGTCTGATCAATGAGCAGTTCTTC,CASSSAGGLINEQFF
.,TRBD1,TRBV9,TRBJ1-1,TGTGCCAGCAGCCAGATACAGGGGGGGAGGACTGAAGCTTTCTTT,CASSQIQGGRTEAFF
.,TRBD1,TRBV27,TRBJ2-3,TGTGCCAGCAGTGAGCAGGGGGCGCTTTGGACAGATACGCAGTATTTT,CASSEQGALWTDTQYF
.,.,TRBV12-3/TRBV12-4,TRBJ1-1,TGTGCCAGCCGGCGGGGAGAAGGTACTGAAGCTTTCTTT,CASRRGEGTEAFF
.,TRBD1,TRBV30,TRBJ1-1,TGTGCCTGGAGTGTACTTAAAGGAGACAGGGATTTTTTACTAGAAGCTTTCTTT,CAWSVLKGDRDFLLEAFF
.,TRBD2,TRBV28,TRBJ2-1,TGTGCCAGCAGTTTCGGGATAGCGGGAGAAGGGTTTAATGAGCAGTTCTTC,CASSFGIAGEGFNEQFF
few,TRBD2,TRBV19,TRBJ2-1,TGTGCCAGTTACCCCGTAGCGGGGCCCTCCTACAATGAGCAGTTCTTC,CASYPVAGPSYNEQFF
once,.,TRBV11-3,TRBJ1-1,TGTGCCAGCAGCTTACACGGGAACACTGAAGCTTTCTTT,CASSLHGNTEAFF
.,.,TRBV6-1,TRBJ1-2,TGTGCCAGCAGTGAAGTATTTGGGGCAGCTCCTGGTGGCTACACCTTC,CASSEVFGAAPGGYTF
once,.,TRBV30,TRBJ1-5,TGTGCCTGGAGTTCTACTCGGACGGGGAGTGAGCCCCAGCATTTT,CAWSSTRTGSEPQHF
.,.,TRBV7-2,TRBJ2-7,TGTGCCAGCAGCAAACAGGCGACCGGCTACGAGCAGTACTTC,CASSKQATGYEQYF